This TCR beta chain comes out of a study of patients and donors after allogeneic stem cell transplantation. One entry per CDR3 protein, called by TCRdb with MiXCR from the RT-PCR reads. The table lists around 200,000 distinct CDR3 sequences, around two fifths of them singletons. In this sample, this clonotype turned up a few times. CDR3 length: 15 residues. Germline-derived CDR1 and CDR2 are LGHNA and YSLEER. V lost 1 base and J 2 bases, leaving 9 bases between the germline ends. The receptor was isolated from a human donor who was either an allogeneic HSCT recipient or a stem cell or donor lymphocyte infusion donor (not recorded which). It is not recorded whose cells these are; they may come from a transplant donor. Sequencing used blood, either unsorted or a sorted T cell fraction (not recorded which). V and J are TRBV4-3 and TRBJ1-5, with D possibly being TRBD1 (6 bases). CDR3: CASSQGRGGNQPQHF. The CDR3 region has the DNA TGCGCCAGCAGCCAAGGCAGGGGCGGCAATCAGCCCCAGCATTTT.